This TCR beta chain was found in a study of early T cells in non-severe SARS-CoV-2 infection. General study results and limits: A preference for anti-spike CD8 responses marked VDJdb matching, which missed private and CD4 specificities.

The V gene's germline CDR1 is MNHEY and CDR2 SMNVEV (reference sequence). The ends lost 8 bases at V and 2 bases at J; junction bases unmatched: 5. The CDR3 contains 14 residues. Notes on this clonotype: Antigen: not known.

The TCR library protocol attached unique molecular identifiers to the individual cDNA molecules. Via MiXCR, TCRdb re-called the 5' RACE reads, giving one row per CDR3 protein. This table holds just under 65,000 distinct CDR3 sequences, 11% found once. Sequencing was performed on whole blood, taken at baseline. The receptor's source is an adult who was a healthcare worker with PCR-confirmed SARS-CoV-2 infection or an uninfected control (not recorded which). The gene calls are TRBV27 and TRBJ1-2, with 10 positions matching TRBD1. CDR3 sequence (DNA): TGTGCCAGCCTAGACAGGGGGCGCAACTATGGCTACACCTTC. It translates to CASLDRGRNYGYTF.